This TCR beta chain was captured by sequencing in a study of shared clonotypes between healthy human individuals. On this clone itself: Its target is not known.

This CDR3 contains 14 residues. Germline V gene lookup returns CDR1 MNHEY and CDR2 SMNVEV (reference sequence). V was pared by 4 bases and J by 3 bases, with 9 bases between. Naive CD8 cells, CD45RO-negative and positively selected for CCR7, excluded terminally differentiated effector memory CD45RA+ cells. General study points: Tissue TCR repertoires likely differ from these blood-only repertoires.

The protocol was immunoSEQ multiplex PCR, while the TCRdb copy is restricted to in-frame clones and leaves out a portion. The table records roughly 2,000,000 clones, just under 95% of them present only once. This sequence originates from a man aged 18 to 29 in good health. Some clones in this sample may be carry-over from other donors' samples. The sample taken for sequencing was naive CD8+ T cells from PBMCs. The V gene is TRBV27, the J gene TRBJ1-4; no firm D call. The CDR3 sequence is CASSSLDPNEKLFF. The CDR3 nucleotides read TGTGCCAGCAGTTCCTTGGACCCTAATGAAAAACTGTTTTTT.